This TCR beta chain was documented in a study of T-cell reconstitution after alpha-beta-depleted transplantation in children. Study-level findings and limits: Alpha-beta T cells present about two months after transplant were reported to originate from several hundred expanded graft clones. At one year after transplant, newly produced T cells mostly accounted for T-cell counts and diversity. Some patients showed high day-60 TCRbeta diversity, which derived from surviving recipient T cells and thymic progenitors.

This clonotype was recorded a few times. Its target is not known. Preparation of the TCRbeta library involved a method that used unique molecular identifiers. TCRdb re-called the PCR reads through MiXCR, storing one row per CDR3 protein. The sample gives fewer than 550,000 distinct CDR3 sequences, more than 9.5% of which show up once; roughly 15% is in the top ten. Sample: PBMCs, mostly from graft donor cells, taken 180 days after TCRalphabeta/CD19-depleted stem cell transplant. The receptor was derived from a female patient aged 2 to 10 who had a stem cell transplant for aplastic anemia, so the T cells may come from the graft donor.

Written as DNA, the CDR3 is TGCAGTGGAACTAGCGGGAGGACTTCGGAAGAGCAGTACTTC. Its translation is CSGTSGRTSEEQYF. The chain couples TRBV20-1 to TRBJ2-7; 12 bases are shared with TRBD2. Looked up from germline, CDR1 is DFQATT and CDR2 is SNEGSKA (reference sequence). This CDR3 contains 14 residues. V dropped 7 bases and J dropped 7; count of bases not matched to a gene: 11.